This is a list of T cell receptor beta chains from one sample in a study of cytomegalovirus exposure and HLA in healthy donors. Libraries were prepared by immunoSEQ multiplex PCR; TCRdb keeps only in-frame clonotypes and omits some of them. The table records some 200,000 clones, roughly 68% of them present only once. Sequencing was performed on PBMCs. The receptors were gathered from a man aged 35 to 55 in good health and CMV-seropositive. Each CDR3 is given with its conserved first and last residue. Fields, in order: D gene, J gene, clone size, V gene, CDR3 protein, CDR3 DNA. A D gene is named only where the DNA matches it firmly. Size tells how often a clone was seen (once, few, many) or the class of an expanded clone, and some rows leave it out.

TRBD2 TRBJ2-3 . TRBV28 CASSLYRTSGGTQYF TGTGCCAGCAGTTTATATAGGACTAGTGGCGGTACGCAGTATTTT
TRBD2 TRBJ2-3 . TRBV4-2 CASSPGLAGGPDMRDTQYF TGTGCCAGCAGTCCGGGACTAGCGGGGGGGCCTGATATGAGAGATACGCAGTATTTT
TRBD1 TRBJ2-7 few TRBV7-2 CASSLVGTGGYEQYF TGTGCCAGCAGCTTAGTTGGGACAGGGGGCTACGAGCAGTACTTC
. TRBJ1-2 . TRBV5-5 CASSLAGDYGYTF TGTGCCAGCAGCTTGGCAGGGGACTATGGCTACACCTTC
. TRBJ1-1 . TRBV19 CASSIADLGGTEAFF TGTGCCAGTAGTATAGCCGACCTGGGGGGCACTGAAGCTTTCTTT
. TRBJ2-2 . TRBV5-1 CASSLDGQTGELFF TGCGCCAGCAGCTTGGACGGACAAACCGGGGAGCTGTTTTTT
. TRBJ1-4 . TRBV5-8 CASSRRTAINEKLFF TGTGCCAGCAGCCGCCGGACAGCAATTAATGAAAAACTGTTTTTT
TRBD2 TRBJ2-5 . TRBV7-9 CASSLTGRTSGGLGETQYF TGTGCCAGCAGCTTAACAGGACGGACTAGCGGGGGCCTCGGAGAGACCCAGTACTTC
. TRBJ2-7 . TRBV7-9 CSSSLEGHGSSYEQYF TGTTCCAGCAGCTTAGAGGGTCATGGGAGCTCCTACGAGCAGTACTTC
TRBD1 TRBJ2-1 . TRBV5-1 CASSLTGGLNEQFF TGCGCCAGCAGCTTAACAGGGGGCCTCAATGAGCAGTTCTTC
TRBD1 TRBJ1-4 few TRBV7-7 CASSQTGGEKLFF TGTGCCAGCAGCCAGACAGGGGGAGAAAAACTGTTTTTT
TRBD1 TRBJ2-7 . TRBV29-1 CSVAPGTGFGYEQYF TGCAGCGTCGCCCCGGGGACAGGGTTCGGCTACGAGCAGTACTTC
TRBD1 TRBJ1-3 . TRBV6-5 CASSKGAGGNTIYF TGTGCCAGCAGTAAGGGGGCCGGTGGAAACACCATATATTTT
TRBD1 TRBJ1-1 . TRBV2 CASREQGATEAFF TGTGCCAGCAGGGAACAGGGGGCCACTGAAGCTTTCTTT
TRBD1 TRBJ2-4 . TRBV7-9 CASRLLGTGGKNIQYF TGTGCCAGCAGGCTTCTCGGGACAGGGGGAAAAAACATTCAGTACTTC
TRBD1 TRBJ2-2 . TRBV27 CASRTGGTGELFF TGTGCCAGCAGGACAGGGGGCACCGGGGAGCTGTTTTTT
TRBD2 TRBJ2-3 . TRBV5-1 CASSLGTSGGSTDTQYF TGCGCCAGCAGCTTGGGGACTAGCGGGGGGAGCACAGATACGCAGTATTTT
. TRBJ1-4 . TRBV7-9 CASTLGGSGEKLFF TGTGCCAGCACCCTGGGGGGTTCGGGCGAAAAACTGTTTTTT
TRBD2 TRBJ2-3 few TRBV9 CASSPRTSGATDTQYF TGTGCCAGCAGCCCACGGACTAGCGGGGCCACAGATACGCAGTATTTT
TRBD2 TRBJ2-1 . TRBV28 CASRAGVVYNEQFF TGTGCCAGCAGAGCGGGGGTCGTTTACAATGAGCAGTTCTTC
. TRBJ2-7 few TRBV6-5 CASRWGGSYEQYF TGTGCCAGCCGTTGGGGCGGCAGCTACGAGCAGTACTTC
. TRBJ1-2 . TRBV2 CASSEGAAGGYGYTF TGTGCCAGCAGTGAAGGGGCAGCGGGAGGCTATGGCTACACCTTC
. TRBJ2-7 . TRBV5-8 CASSLMSYSSYEQYF TGTGCCAGCAGCTTGATGTCCTACTCCTCCTACGAGCAGTACTTC
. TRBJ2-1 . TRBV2 CASSEDRIYNEQFF TGTGCCAGCAGTGAAGACAGGATTTACAATGAGCAGTTCTTC
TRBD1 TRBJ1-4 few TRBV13 CASSSLSGQGATNEKLFF TGTGCCAGCAGCTCCTTATCCGGACAGGGGGCGACTAATGAAAAACTGTTTTTT
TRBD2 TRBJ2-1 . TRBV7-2 CASSFSPSGVIGGYNEQFF TGTGCCAGCAGCTTCTCGCCTAGCGGGGTAATAGGGGGCTACAATGAGCAGTTCTTC
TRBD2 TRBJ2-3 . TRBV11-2 CASSLVGGDPDTQYF TGTGCCAGCAGCTTAGTGGGGGGGGACCCAGATACGCAGTATTTT
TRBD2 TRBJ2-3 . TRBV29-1 CSVEELAGVRDTQYF TGCAGCGTTGAAGAACTAGCGGGGGTCCGGGATACGCAGTATTTT
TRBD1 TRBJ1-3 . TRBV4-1 CASSQGPQGAEAGNTIYF TGCGCCAGCAGCCAAGGCCCACAGGGGGCAGAGGCTGGAAACACCATATATTTT
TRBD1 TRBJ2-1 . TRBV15 CATSRVGLGTANNEQFF TGTGCCACCAGCAGAGTTGGTCTCGGGACAGCTAACAATGAGCAGTTCTTC
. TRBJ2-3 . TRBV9 CASSVGLVVSDTQYF TGTGCCAGCAGCGTAGGGCTAGTTGTATCAGATACGCAGTATTTT
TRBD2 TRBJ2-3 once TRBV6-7 CASSASGGVSDTQYF TGTGCCAGCAGTGCGAGCGGGGGGGTTTCAGATACGCAGTATTTT
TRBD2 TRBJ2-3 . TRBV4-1 CASSLRTSGGNTDTQYF TGCGCCAGCAGCTTAAGGACTAGCGGGGGTAACACAGATACGCAGTATTTT
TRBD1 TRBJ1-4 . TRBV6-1 CASSSRDSINEKLFF TGTGCCAGCAGTTCTAGGGACAGCATTAATGAAAAACTGTTTTTT
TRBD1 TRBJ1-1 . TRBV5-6 CASSWQGATEAFF TGTGCCAGCAGCTGGCAGGGGGCCACTGAAGCTTTCTTT
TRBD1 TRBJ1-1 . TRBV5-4 CASSLVGRTGVAFF TGTGCCAGCAGCTTGGTTGGGAGGACAGGGGTGGCTTTCTTT
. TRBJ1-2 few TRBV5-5 CASSGERVGNYGYTF TGTGCCAGCAGCGGGGAGAGGGTAGGAAACTATGGCTACACCTTC
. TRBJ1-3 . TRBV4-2 CASSQRFDPGGNTIYF TGTGCCAGCAGCCAGCGCTTTGACCCGGGTGGAAACACCATATATTTT
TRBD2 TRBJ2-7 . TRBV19 CASSTLAGVSYEQYF TGTGCCAGTAGCACTCTAGCGGGGGTGTCCTACGAGCAGTACTTC
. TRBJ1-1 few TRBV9 CASSVARDTEAFF TGTGCCAGCAGCGTAGCACGGGACACTGAAGCTTTCTTT
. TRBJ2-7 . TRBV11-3 CASSLGPTYEQYF TGTGCCAGCAGCTTAGGCCCGACATACGAGCAGTACTTC
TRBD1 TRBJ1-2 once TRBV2 CATQEQGAGGYTF TGTGCCACCCAAGAACAGGGGGCAGGAGGCTACACCTTC
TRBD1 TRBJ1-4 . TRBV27 CASSHRDRDEKLFF TGTGCCAGCAGTCACCGGGACAGGGACGAAAAACTGTTTTTT
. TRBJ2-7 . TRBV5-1 CASSLAGVGSYEQYF TGCGCCAGCAGCTTGGCAGGGGTGGGGTCCTACGAGCAGTACTTC
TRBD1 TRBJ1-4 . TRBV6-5 CASSSGTDDEKLFF TGTGCCAGCAGCTCCGGGACAGACGATGAAAAACTGTTTTTT
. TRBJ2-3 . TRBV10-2 CASSVRGYLTDTQYF TGCGCCAGCAGTGTTCGGGGGTACCTCACAGATACGCAGTATTTT
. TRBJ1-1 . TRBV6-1 CASRGEWIFDTEAFF TGTGCCAGCAGGGGCGAATGGATTTTCGACACTGAAGCTTTCTTT
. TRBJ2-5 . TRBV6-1 CASSRQRSPETQYF TGTGCCAGCAGCCGACAGAGATCACCAGAGACCCAGTACTTC
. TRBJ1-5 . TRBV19 CASSIPSRSIIFSNQPQHF TGTGCCAGTAGTATTCCTAGCAGGTCCATCATCTTTAGCAATCAGCCCCAGCATTTT
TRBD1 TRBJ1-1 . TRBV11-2 CASSFDRGTEAFF TGTGCCAGCAGCTTCGACAGGGGGACTGAAGCTTTCTTT
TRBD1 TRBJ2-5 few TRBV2 CASSYRDRIQETQYF TGTGCCAGCAGTTACCGGGACAGAATCCAAGAGACCCAGTACTTC
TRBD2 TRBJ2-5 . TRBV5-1 CASSLTSGQETQYF TGCGCCAGCAGCCTTACTAGCGGCCAAGAGACCCAGTACTTC
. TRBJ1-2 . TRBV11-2 CASSLVGEGGYGYTF TGTGCCAGCAGCTTGGTCGGGGAAGGCGGCTATGGCTACACCTTC
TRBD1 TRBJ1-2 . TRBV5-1 CASSSGQGNYGYTF TGCGCCAGCAGCTCTGGACAGGGGAACTATGGCTACACCTTC
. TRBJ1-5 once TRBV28 CASRLQDYSNQPQHF TGTGCCAGCCGCCTCCAGGATTATAGCAATCAGCCCCAGCATTTT